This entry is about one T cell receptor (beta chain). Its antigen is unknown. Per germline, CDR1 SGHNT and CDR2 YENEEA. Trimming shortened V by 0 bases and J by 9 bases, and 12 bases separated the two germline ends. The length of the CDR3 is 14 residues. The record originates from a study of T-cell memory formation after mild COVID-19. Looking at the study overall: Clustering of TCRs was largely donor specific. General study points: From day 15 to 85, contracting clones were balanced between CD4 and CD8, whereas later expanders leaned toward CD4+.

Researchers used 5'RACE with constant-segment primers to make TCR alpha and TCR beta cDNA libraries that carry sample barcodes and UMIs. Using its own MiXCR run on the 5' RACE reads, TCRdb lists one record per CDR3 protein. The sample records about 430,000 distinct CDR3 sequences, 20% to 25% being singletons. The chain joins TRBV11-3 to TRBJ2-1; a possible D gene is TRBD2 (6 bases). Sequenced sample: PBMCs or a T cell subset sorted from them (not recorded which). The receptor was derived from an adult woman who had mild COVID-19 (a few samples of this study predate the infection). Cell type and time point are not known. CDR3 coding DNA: TGTGCCAGCAGCTTAGATTCGACTAGAGGTGAGCAGTTCTTC. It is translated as CASSLDSTRGEQFF.